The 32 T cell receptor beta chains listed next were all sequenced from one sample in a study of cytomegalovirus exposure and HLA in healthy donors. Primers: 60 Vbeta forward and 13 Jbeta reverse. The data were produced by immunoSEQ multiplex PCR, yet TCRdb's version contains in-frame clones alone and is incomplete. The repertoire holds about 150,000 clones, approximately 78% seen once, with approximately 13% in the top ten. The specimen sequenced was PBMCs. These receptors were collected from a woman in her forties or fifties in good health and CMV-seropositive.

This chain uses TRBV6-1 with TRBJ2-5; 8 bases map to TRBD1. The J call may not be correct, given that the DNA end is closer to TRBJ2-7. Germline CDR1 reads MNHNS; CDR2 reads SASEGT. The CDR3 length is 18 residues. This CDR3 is CASSEGTGQSSSSYEQYF. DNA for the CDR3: TGTGCCAGCAGTGAAGGGACAGGGCAATCCTCAAGCTCCTACGAGCAGTACTTC.

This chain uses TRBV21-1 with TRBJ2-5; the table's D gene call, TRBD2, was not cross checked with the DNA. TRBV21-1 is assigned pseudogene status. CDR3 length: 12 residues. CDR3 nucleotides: TGTGCCAGCAGCCCGGGATCTCGGGAGCAGTACTTC. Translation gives CASSPGSREQYF.

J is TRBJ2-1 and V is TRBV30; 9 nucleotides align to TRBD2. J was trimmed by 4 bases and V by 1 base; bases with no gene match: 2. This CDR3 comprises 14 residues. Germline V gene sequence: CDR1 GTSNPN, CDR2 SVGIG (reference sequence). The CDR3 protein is CAWSGLAGYNEQFF. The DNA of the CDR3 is TGTGCCTGGAGTGGGCTAGCGGGATACAATGAGCAGTTCTTC.

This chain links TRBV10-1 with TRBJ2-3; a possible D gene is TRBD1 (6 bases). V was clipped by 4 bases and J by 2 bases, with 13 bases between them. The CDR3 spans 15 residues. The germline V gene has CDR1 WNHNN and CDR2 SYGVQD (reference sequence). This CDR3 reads CASSADRQFTDTQYF. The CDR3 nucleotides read TGCGCCAGCAGTGCGGACAGACAATTCACAGATACGCAGTATTTT.

The CDR3 DNA reads as TGCGCCAGCAGCGTTGGGACTCAGGGTGGGGGCTACACCTTC. It specifies CASSVGTQGGGYTF. The J gene is TRBJ1-2, the V gene TRBV4-1; weak D call: TRBD1 (5 bases). V lost 5 bases and J 8 bases, leaving 18 bases between the germline ends. The CDR3 has 14 amino acids. CDR1 and CDR2 (germline): MGHRA, YSYEKL.

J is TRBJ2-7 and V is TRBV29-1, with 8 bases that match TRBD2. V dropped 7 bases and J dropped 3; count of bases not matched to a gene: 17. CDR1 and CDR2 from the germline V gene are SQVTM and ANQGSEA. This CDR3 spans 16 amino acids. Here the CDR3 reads CSARDVGGASYYEQYF. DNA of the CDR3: TGCAGCGCCCGGGACGTCGGGGGGGCGAGTTACTACGAGCAGTACTTC.

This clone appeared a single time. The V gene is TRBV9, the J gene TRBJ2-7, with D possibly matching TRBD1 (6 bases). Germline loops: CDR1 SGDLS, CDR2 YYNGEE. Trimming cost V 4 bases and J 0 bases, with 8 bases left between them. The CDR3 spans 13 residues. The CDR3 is CASSPGASYEQYF. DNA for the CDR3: TGTGCCAGCAGCCCAGGGGCCTCCTACGAGCAGTACTTC.

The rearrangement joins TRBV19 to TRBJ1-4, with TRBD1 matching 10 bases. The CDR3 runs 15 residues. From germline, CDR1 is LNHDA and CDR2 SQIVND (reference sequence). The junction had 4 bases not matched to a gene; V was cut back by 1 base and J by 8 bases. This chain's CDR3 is CASSIGTGGGEKLFF. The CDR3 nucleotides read TGTGCCAGTAGTATAGGGACAGGGGGAGGAGAAAAACTGTTTTTT. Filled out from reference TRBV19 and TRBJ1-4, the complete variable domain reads DGGITQSPKYLFRKEGQNVTLSCEQNLNHDAMYWYRQDPGQGLRLIYYSQIVNDFQKGDIAEGYSVSREKKESFPLTVTSAQKNPTAFYLCASSIGTGGGEKLFFGSGTQLSVL.

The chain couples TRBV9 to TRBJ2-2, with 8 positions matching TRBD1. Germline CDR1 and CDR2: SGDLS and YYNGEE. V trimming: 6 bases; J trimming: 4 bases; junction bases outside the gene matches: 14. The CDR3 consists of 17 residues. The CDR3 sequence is CASTASGTGYSTGELFF. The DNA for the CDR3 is TGTGCCAGCACCGCGTCCGGGACAGGATATTCCACCGGGGAGCTGTTTTTT. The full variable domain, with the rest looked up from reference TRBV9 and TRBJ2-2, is DSGVTQTPKHLITATGQRVTLRCSPRSGDLSVYWYQQSLDQGLQFLIQYYNGEERAKGNILERFSAQQFPDLHSELNLSSLELGDSALYFCASTASGTGYSTGELFFGEGSRLTVL.

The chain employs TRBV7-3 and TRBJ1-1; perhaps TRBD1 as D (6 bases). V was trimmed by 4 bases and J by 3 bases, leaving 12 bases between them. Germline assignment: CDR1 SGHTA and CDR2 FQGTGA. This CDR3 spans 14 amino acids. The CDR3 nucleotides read TGTGCCAGCAGCTCAAGGGGGGGCGACACTGAAGCTTTCTTT. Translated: CASSSRGGDTEAFF.

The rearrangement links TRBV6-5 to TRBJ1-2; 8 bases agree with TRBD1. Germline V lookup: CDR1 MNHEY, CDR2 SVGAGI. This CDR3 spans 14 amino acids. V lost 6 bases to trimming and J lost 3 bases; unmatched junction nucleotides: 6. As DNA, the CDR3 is TGTGCCAGCAGACGACAGGGGTCCGACTATGGCTACACCTTC. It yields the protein CASRRQGSDYGYTF.

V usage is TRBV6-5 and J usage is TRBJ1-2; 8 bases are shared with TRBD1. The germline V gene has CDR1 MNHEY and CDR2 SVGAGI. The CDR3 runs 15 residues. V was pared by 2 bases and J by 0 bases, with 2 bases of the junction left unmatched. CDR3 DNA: TGTGCCAGCAGTTACACAGGGGGAGCTAACTATGGCTACACCTTC. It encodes CASSYTGGANYGYTF.

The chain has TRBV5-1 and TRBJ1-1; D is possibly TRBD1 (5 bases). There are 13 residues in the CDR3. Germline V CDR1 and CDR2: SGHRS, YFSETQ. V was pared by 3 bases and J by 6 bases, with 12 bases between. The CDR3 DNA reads TGCGCCAGCAGCTCCGGAGGGACCCCTGAAGCTTTCTTT. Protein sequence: CASSSGGTPEAFF.

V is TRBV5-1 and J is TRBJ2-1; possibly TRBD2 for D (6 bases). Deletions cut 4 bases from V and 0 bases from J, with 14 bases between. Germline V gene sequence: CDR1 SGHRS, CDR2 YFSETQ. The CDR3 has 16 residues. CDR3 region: CASSPPGVSSYNEQFF. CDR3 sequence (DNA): TGCGCCAGCAGCCCCCCGGGGGTTTCCTCCTACAATGAGCAGTTCTTC. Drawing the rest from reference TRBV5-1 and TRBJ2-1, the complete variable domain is KAGVTQTPRYLIKTRGQQVTLSCSPISGHRSVSWYQQTPGQGLQFLFEYFSETQRNKGNFPGRFSGRQFSNSRSEMNVSTLELGDSALYLCASSPPGVSSYNEQFFGPGTRLTVL.

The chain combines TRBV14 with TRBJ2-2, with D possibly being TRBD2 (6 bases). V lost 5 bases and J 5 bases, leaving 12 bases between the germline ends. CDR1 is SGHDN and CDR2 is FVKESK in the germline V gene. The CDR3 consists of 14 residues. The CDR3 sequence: CASSWGLSTGELFF. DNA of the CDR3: TGTGCCAGCAGCTGGGGACTGTCTACCGGGGAGCTGTTTTTT.

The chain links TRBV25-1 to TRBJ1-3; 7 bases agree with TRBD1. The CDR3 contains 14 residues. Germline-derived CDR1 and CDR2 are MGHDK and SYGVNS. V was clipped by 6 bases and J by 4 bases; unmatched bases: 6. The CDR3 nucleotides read TGTGCCAGCAGGACAGGGCGTAAAGGAAACACCATATATTTT. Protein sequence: CASRTGRKGNTIYF.

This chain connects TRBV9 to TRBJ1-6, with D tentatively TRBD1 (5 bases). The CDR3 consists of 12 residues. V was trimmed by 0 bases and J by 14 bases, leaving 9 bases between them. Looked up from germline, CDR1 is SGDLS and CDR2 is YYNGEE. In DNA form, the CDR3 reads TGTGCCAGCAGCGTAGGTGGGGGGGCCCTCCACTTT. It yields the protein CASSVGGGALHF.

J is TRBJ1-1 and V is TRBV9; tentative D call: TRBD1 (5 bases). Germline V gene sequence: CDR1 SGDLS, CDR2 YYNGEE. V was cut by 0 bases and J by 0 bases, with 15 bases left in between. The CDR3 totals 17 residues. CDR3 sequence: CASSVGPLGGLNTEAFF. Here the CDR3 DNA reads TGTGCCAGCAGCGTAGGCCCCTTGGGGGGTTTGAACACTGAAGCTTTCTTT.

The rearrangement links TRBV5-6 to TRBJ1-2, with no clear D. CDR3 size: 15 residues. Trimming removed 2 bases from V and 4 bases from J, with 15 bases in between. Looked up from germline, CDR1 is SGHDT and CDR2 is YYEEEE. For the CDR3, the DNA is TGTGCCAGCAGCTTCGAGGCCGCCAGTGGCTATGGCTACACCTTC. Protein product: CASSFEAASGYGYTF.

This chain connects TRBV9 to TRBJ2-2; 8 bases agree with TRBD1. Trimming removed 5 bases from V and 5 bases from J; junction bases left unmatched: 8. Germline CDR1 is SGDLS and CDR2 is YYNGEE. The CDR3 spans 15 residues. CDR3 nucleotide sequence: TGTGCCAGCAGTCGGGCAGGGGGCTGGACCGGGGAGCTGTTTTTT. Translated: CASSRAGGWTGELFF.

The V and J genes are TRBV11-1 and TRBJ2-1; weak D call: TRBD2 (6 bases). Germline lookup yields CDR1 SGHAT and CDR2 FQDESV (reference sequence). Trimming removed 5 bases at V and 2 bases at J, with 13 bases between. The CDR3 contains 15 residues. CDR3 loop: CASSDGGATYNEQFF. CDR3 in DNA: TGTGCCAGCAGCGACGGGGGTGCCACCTACAATGAGCAGTTCTTC.

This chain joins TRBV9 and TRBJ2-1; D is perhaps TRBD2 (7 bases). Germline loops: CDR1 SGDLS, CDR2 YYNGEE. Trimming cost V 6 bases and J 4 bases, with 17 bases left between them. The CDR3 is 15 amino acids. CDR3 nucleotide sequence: TGTGCCAGCACTCGAGGAAGGGGGGGATACAATGAGCAGTTCTTC. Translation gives CASTRGRGGYNEQFF.

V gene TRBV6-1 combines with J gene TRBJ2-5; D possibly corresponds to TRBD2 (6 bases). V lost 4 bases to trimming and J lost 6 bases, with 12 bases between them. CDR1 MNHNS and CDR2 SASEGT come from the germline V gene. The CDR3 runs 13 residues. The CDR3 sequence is CASSAGRDQTQYF. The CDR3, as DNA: TGTGCCAGCAGTGCAGGGCGGGATCAGACCCAGTACTTC.

The CDR3 DNA is TGTGCCAGCAGTCCCACCGCGCCGGGGGAGACCCAGTACTTC. Translating it yields CASSPTAPGETQYF. The chain carries TRBV11-2 and TRBJ2-5; TRBD2 might be the D (5 bases). Germline CDR1 reads SGHAT; CDR2 reads FQNNGV. The germline V and J ends were trimmed by 6 bases and 5 bases, with 16 bases remaining between them. This CDR3 has 14 residues.

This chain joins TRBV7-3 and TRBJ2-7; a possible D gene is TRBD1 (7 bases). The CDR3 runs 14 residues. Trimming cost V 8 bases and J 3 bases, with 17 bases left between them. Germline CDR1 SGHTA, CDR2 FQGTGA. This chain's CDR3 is CASARGAENYEQYF. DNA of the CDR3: TGTGCCAGCGCCAGGGGGGCGGAAAACTACGAGCAGTACTTC.

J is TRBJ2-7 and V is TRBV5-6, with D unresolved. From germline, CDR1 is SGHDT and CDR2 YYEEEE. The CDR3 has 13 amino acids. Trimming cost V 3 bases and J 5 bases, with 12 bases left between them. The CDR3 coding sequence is TGTGCCAGCAGCTCCCAGAATGTGGACGAGCAGTACTTC. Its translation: CASSSQNVDEQYF.

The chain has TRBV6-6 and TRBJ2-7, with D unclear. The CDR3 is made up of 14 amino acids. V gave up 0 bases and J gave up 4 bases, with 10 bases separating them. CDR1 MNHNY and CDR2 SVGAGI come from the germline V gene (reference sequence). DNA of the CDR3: TGTGCCAGCAGTTACTCGGGCCCAGCTTACGAGCAGTACTTC. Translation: CASSYSGPAYEQYF.

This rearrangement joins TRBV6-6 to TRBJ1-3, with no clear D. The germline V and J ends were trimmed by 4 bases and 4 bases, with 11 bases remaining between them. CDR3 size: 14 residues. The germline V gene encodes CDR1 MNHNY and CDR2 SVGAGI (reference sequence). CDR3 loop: CASSSANRGNTIYF. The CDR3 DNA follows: TGTGCCAGCAGTTCCGCAAACCGGGGAAACACCATATATTTT.

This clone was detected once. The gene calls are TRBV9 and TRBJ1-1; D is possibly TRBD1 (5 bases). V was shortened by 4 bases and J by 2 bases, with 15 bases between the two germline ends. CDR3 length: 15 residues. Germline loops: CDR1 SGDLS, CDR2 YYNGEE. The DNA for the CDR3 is TGTGCCAGCAGCCCCTCCAAGGGGCCAAACACTGAAGCTTTCTTT. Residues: CASSPSKGPNTEAFF.

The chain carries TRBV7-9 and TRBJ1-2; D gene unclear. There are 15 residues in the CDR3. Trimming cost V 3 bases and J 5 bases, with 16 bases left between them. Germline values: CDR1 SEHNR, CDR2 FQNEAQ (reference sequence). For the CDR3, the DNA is TGTGCCAGCAGCTTGTTTGATGGGAGTTTATATGGCTACACCTTC. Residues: CASSLFDGSLYGYTF.

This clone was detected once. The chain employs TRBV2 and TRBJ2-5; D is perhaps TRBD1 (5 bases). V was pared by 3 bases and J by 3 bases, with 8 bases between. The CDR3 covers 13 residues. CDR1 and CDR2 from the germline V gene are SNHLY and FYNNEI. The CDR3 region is CASSDDSKETQYF. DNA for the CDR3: TGTGCCAGCAGTGATGACAGTAAAGAGACCCAGTACTTC.

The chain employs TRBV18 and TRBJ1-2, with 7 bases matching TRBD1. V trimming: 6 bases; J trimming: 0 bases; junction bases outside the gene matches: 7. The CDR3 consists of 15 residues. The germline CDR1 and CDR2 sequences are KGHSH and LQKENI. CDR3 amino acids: CASSQGGQANYGYTF. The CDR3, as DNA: TGTGCCAGCTCCCAGGGAGGACAGGCTAACTATGGCTACACCTTC.